This TCR beta chain was documented in a study of T cell responses to AZD1222 COVID-19 vaccine (dated by TCRdb to the early 2020s). Background on the whole study: A total of 233 trial participants underwent TCR sequencing, of whom about 200 had received two doses of AZD1222 and about 25 had received two doses of the MenACWY control vaccine. Enrollment into the trials was organized by age into subgroups of 18-55, 56-69 and 70-plus years, and those subgroups contained roughly 140, 27 and 60 TCR-sequenced participants, respectively. The full study reports these points: After two AZD1222 doses, both the breadth and the depth of spike-specific TCRs were significantly higher than at day 0 and than in MenACWY recipients. The whole spike protein was spanned by vaccine-associated CD4 TCRs, and dominant responses were seen in regions 160-218 and 743-854. Most participants were white British and females outnumbered males, and the authors suggested that clonal diversity may have been underestimated. Conclusions about previously exposed vaccinees are limited, since just six or seven AZD1222 recipients were seropositive for SARS-CoV-2 at baseline. The 56-69-year group was small, and its depth increase did not reach significance, likely because of low power. Reportedly, close to half of the unique spike-specific TCRs recognized epitopes lying outside the regions that are mutated in the B.1.351 and B.1.1.7 variants. Because no day 14 peak-response samples were available, repertoires were characterized only after the peak T cell response.

What the time point label conveys for this sample: about 28 days (+/-7) after the second vaccine dose. AZD1222 recipients with second doses at about 4 weeks or about 12 weeks were pooled, because spike-specific TCR depth and breadth did not differ between schedules. Vaccinee samples came from UK trials COV001 and COV002, including a single-blind randomized controlled phase 2/3 trial of AZD1222 (ChAdOx1 nCoV-19) in healthy adults. Trial participant PBMC samples were collected at day 0 and day 28 after the second dose for TCRbeta chain sequencing. CDR1 and CDR2 are read off the germline V gene as SGHAT and FQNNGV. From V the trimming removes 1 base and from J it removes 8 bases, while the gene matches leave 3 bases of the junction unaccounted for. The CDR3 has 15 amino acids, counting the end cysteine and phenylalanine. Only the CDR3 part of the read is kept: 45 bases, read in frame from the first base.

The CDR3 regions of human TCRbeta chains were subjected to immunosequencing. On the authors' methods: TCRs in the repertoires were matched against a reference library of SARS-CoV-2-specific TCRs that had been generated with the MIRA antigen-specificity platform. Breadth was defined as the fraction of unique TCRs that were SARS-CoV-2-associated, and depth was defined as the fraction of total T cells that were SARS-CoV-2-associated. Using the MIRA data, each spike-specific TCR was mapped to the spike region that the TCR reacts to and placed in a CD4 or CD8 class. Log10-transformed breadth and depth values were compared by one-way ANOVA with Sidak's multiple comparisons tests. TCRdb provides this immuneACCESS table in a form limited to in-frame rearrangements. Some clones are lacking; in checked studies, under half of them reflect an unresolved V gene, and why the rest are absent is not known. V and J calls and clone size are given by that table; D and trimming were obtained from the DNA. This sample has about 180,000 clones in its table, and 92% of those were observed once. Roughly 1.9% of the sample belongs to the ten largest clones.

For this clone: Its specific antigen is unknown. No quality values exist for individual bases; no much larger clone is one base distant.

The chain is made from TRBV11-2 and TRBJ2-1; 12 central bases correspond to TRBD2. The source of this sequence is an adult who received the AZD1222 COVID-19 vaccine. The starting material was peripheral blood, obtained 28 days after the second AZD1222 dose. The CDR3 has the sequence CASSLGLAGVDEQFF. The DNA sequence is TGTGCCAGCAGCTTAGGACTAGCGGGAGTAGATGAGCAGTTCTTC.